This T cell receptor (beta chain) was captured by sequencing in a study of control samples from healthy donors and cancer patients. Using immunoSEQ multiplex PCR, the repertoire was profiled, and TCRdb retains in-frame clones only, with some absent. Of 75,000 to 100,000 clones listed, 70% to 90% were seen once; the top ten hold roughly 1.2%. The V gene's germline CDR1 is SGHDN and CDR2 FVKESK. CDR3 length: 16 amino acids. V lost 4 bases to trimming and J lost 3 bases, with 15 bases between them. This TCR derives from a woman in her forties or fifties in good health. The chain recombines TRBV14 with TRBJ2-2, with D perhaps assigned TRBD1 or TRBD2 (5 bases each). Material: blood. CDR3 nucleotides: TGTGCCAGCAGCCGGGACCCCTCGGCGGACACCGGGGAGCTGTTTTTT. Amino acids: CASSRDPSADTGELFF.